The clone carrying this TCR beta chain was counted a few times. The ends were cut back, 3 bases at V and 1 base at J, with 10 bases in the middle. From germline, CDR1 is MNHEY and CDR2 SMNVEV (reference sequence). The CDR3 length is 15 residues. The record originates from a study of T cells in Graves' hyperthyroidism and ophthalmopathy. TCR beta CDR3 sequences were amplified from RNA transcripts. In the first-round RT-PCR of the TCR CDR3, the HTBI primer set was used. Each CDR3 protein is one row after TCRdb ran MiXCR on the multiplex PCR reads. The top ten clones hold approximately 35% of a sample with 350,000 or so distinct CDR3 sequences, 17% of them seen once.

The material sequenced was blood. The clonotype originates from a woman aged 25-40 years with Graves' hyperthyroidism that later progressed to Graves' ophthalmopathy. The chain carries TRBV27 and TRBJ1-5; no clear D. For the CDR3, the DNA is TGTGCCAGCAGTTTTCGACATGAAAGCAATCAGCCCCAGCATTTT. It yields the protein CASSFRHESNQPQHF.